Listed here is a single TCR beta chain. Its antigen is unidentified. The sample is drawn from a study of graft-versus-host responses after intestinal transplantation. Study as a whole: All of the recipients had induction that used anti-thymocyte globulin, then tacrolimus and steroids for about 3 years.

The repertoire was sequenced with immunoSEQ multiplex PCR; TCRdb's copy has only in-frame clones and lacks some. The sample lists roughly 120,000 clones; 90% were seen once. The CDR3 spans 15 residues. Germline-derived CDR1 and CDR2 are SGDLS and YYNGEE. The V gene end was trimmed by 4 bases and the J gene end by 6 bases; junction bases not matched to a gene: 12. The source material was unstimulated CD4+ T cells sorted from spleen or lymph node cells, sampled before intestinal transplant. This clonotype originated in a human donor who received an intestinal transplant. The chain couples TRBV9 to TRBJ2-7, with 8 bases that match TRBD2. CDR3 in amino acids: CASSPPGAGALEQYF. The CDR3 DNA follows: TGTGCCAGCAGCCCCCCGGGAGCGGGAGCACTCGAGCAGTACTTC.